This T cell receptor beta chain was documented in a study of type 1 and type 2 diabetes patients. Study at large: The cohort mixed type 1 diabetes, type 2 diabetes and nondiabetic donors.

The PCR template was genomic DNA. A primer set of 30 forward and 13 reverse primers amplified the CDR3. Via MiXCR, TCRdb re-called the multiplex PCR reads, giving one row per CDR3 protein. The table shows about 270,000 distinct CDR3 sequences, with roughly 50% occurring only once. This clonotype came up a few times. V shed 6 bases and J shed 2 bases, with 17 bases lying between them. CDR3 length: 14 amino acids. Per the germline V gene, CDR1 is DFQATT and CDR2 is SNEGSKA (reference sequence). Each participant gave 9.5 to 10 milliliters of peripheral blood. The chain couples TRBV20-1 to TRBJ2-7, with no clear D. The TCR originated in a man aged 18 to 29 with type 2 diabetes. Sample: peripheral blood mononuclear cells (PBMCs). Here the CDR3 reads CSALSETSTYEQYF. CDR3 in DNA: TGCAGTGCGTTGTCCGAAACCTCCACCTACGAGCAGTACTTC.